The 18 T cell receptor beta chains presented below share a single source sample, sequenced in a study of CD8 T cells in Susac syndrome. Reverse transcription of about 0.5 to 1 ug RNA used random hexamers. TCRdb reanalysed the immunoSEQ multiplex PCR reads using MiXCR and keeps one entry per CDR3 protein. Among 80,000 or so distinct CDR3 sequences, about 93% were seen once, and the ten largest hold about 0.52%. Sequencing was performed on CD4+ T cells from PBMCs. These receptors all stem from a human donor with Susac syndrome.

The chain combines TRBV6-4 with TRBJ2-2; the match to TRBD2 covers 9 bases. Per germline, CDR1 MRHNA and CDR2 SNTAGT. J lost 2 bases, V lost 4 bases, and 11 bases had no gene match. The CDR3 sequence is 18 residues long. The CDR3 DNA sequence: TGTGCCAGCAGTGCCCGCGCCGCGGGAGGGCCCAACACCGGGGAGCTGTTTTTT. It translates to CASSARAAGGPNTGELFF.

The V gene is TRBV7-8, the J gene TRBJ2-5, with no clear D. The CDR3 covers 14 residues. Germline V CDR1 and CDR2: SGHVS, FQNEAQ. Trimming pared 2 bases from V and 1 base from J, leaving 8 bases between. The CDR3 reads CASSLQEPQETQYF. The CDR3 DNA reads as TGTGCCAGCAGCTTACAGGAACCCCAAGAGACCCAGTACTTC.

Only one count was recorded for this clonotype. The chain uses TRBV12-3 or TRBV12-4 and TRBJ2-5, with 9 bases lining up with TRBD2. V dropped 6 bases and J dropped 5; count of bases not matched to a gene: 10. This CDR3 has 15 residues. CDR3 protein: CASRSSGVTRETQYF. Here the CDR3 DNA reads TGTGCCAGCAGGTCTAGCGGGGTTACACGGGAGACCCAGTACTTC.

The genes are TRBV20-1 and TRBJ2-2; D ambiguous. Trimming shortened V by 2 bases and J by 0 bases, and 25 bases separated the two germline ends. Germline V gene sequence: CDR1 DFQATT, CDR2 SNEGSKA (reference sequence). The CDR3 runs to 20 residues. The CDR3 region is CSARPNDFFALYSNTGELFF. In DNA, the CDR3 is TGCAGTGCTAGACCGAATGACTTTTTCGCACTCTACTCGAACACCGGGGAGCTGTTTTTT.

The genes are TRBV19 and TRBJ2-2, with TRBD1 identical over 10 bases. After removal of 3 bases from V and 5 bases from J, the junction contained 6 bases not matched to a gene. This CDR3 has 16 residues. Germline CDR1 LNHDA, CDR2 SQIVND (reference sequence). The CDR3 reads CASSIGQGVGTGELFF. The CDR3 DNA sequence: TGTGCCAGTAGTATTGGACAGGGGGTTGGAACCGGGGAGCTGTTTTTT.

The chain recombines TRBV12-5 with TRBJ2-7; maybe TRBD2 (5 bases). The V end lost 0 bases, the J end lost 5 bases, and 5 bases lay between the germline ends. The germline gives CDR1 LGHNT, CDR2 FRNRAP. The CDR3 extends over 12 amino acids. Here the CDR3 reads CASGLVEDEQYF. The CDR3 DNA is TGTGCTAGTGGTTTGGTGGAGGACGAGCAGTACTTC.

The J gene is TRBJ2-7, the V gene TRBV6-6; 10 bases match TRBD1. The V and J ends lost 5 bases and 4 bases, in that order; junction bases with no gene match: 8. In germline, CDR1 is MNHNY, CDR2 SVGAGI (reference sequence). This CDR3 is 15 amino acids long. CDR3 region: CASSDSRDRGYEQYF. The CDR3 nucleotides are TGTGCCAGCAGTGATTCCCGGGACAGGGGTTACGAGCAGTACTTC.

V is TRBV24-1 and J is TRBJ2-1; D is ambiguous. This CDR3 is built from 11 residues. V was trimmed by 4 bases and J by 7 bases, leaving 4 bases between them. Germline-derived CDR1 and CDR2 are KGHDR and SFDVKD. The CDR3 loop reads CATSETNEQFF. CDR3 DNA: TGTGCCACCAGTGAAACGAATGAGCAGTTCTTC.

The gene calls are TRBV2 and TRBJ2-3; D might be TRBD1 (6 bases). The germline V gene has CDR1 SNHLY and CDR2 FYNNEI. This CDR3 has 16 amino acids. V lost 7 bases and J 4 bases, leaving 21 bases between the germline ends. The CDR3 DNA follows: TGTGCCAGCACCTCCAATGGGGGCGTTGGCGCAGATACGCAGTATTTT. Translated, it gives CASTSNGGVGADTQYF.

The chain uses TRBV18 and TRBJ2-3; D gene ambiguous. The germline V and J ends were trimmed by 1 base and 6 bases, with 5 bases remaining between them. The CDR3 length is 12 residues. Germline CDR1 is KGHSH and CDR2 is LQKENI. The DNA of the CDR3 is TGTGCCAGCTCACCACTTTCGGATACGCAGTATTTT. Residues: CASSPLSDTQYF.

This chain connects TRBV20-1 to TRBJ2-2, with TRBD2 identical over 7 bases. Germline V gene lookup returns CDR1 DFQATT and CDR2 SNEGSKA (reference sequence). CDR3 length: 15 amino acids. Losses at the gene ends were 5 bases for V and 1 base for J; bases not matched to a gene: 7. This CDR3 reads CSAPLGTMNTGELFF. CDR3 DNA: TGCAGTGCTCCTCTCGGGACTATGAACACCGGGGAGCTGTTTTTT.

This CDR3 is CASSYRQGYGYTF. The CDR3 DNA sequence: TGTGCCAGCAGTTATCGACAGGGGTATGGCTACACCTTC. This chain connects TRBV6-2 or TRBV6-3 to TRBJ1-2; TRBD1 matches at 8 bases. The germline V gene encodes CDR1 MNHEY and CDR2 SVGEGT. V dropped 3 bases and J dropped 5; count of bases not matched to a gene: 2. The CDR3 runs 13 residues.

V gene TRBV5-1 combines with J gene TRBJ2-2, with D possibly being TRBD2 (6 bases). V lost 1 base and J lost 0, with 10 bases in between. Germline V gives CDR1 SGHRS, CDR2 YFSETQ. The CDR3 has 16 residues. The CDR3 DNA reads TGCGCCAGCAGCTTGTCGGGGGAGCCGAACACCGGGGAGCTGTTTTTT. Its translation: CASSLSGEPNTGELFF.

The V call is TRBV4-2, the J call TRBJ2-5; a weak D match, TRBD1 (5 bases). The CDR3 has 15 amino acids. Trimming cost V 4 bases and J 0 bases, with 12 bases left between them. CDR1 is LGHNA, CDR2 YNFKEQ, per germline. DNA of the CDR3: TGTGCCAGCAGCCCCCGACAGTTGTACCAAGAGACCCAGTACTTC. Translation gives CASSPRQLYQETQYF.

CDR3 DNA sequence: TGTGCCAGTGCAAGGGACAGGTTTGGAAACACCATATATTTT. Amino acid sequence: CASARDRFGNTIYF. The chain combines TRBV2 with TRBJ1-3; TRBD1 matches 8 bases. Looked up from germline, CDR1 is SNHLY and CDR2 is FYNNEI. V dropped 9 bases and J dropped 3; count of bases not matched to a gene: 7. The CDR3 loop spans 14 amino acids.

In DNA form, the CDR3 reads TGTGCCACCAGCAGAAAAGGGGACAGGGCCGGCACAGATACGCAGTATTTT. Translating gives CATSRKGDRAGTDTQYF. The rearrangement joins TRBV15 to TRBJ2-3; TRBD1 aligns across 9 bases. J lost 1 base, V lost 2 bases, and 7 bases had no gene match. Germline CDR1 is LNHNV and CDR2 is YYDKDF (reference sequence). The CDR3 covers 17 residues.

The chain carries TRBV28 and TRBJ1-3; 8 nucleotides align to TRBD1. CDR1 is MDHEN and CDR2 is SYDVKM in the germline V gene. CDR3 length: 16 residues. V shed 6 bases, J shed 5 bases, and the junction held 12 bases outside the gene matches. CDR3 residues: CASSWDRWFSRNTIYF. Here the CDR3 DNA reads TGTGCCAGCAGCTGGGACAGGTGGTTTTCCAGAAACACCATATATTTT.

The CDR3 DNA reads TGCAGTGCTAGGGGGGACTACCAAGAGACCCAGTACTTC. It encodes CSARGDYQETQYF. The chain joins TRBV20-1 to TRBJ2-5; D is perhaps TRBD2 (6 bases). The CDR3 is 13 residues long. Trimming removed 3 bases from V and 0 bases from J, with 8 bases in between. Germline loops: CDR1 DFQATT, CDR2 SNEGSKA (reference sequence).